This T cell receptor (beta chain) came from a study of neurological immune-mediated disorders. Ten or more counts support this clonotype. Synthesis of cDNA was accomplished via 5'RACE employing 10-nucleotide random UMIs. Using its own MiXCR run on the 5' RACE reads, TCRdb lists one record per CDR3 protein. The sample has about 30,000 distinct CDR3 sequences; 4.5% to 7% are singletons. V was pared by 6 bases and J by 4 bases, with 14 bases of the junction left unmatched. Germline lookup yields CDR1 MDHEN and CDR2 SYDVKM. The CDR3 extends over 17 amino acids. Sequenced material: CD4+ T cells from blood. The receptor was isolated from a woman in her forties or fifties in good health. The chain joins TRBV28 to TRBJ2-1; 8 nucleotides line up with TRBD2. This chain's CDR3 is CASSLIGGASIYNEQFF. CDR3 coding DNA: TGTGCCAGCAGCCTCATCGGGGGGGCCTCTATATACAATGAGCAGTTCTTC.